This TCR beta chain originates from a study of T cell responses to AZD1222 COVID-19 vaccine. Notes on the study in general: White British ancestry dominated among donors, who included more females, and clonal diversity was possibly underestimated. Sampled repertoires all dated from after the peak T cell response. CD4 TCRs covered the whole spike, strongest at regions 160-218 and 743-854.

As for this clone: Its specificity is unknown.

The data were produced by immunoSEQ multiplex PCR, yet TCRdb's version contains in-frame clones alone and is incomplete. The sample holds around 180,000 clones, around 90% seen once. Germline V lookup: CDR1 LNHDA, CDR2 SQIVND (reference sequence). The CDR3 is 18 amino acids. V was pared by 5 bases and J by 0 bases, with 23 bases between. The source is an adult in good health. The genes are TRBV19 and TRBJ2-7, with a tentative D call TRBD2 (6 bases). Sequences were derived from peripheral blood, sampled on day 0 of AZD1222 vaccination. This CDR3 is CASSPKEGLWGPSYEQYF. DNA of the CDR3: TGTGCCAGTAGTCCTAAGGAGGGATTGTGGGGTCCCTCCTACGAGCAGTACTTC.